The 8 T cell receptor beta chains reported below all come from one sample, sequenced in a study of T cells in Graves' hyperthyroidism and ophthalmopathy. RNA transcripts gave rise to amplified TCR beta CDR3 regions. Using the HTBI primer set, a first-round RT-PCR was run on the TCR CDR3. One entry per CDR3 protein, called by TCRdb with MiXCR from the multiplex PCR reads. The sample has around 350,000 distinct CDR3 sequences, 15% to 20% seen once; the top ten hold 3.7%. The sample was blood. Source of these receptors: a woman between 18 and 29 years old with Graves' hyperthyroidism.

Many counts were recorded for this clonotype. This chain uses TRBV6-2 or TRBV6-3 with TRBJ2-5; D gene ambiguous. The CDR3 sequence is 14 residues long. V lost 7 bases and J 5 bases, leaving 17 bases between the germline ends. CDR1 is MNHEY, CDR2 SVGEGT, per germline. CDR3 in amino acids: CASTPRASRETQYF. DNA of the CDR3: TGTGCCAGCACCCCTCGGGCATCTCGGGAGACCCAGTACTTC.

This clonotype was found many times. J is TRBJ2-4 and V is TRBV5-1; TRBD2 aligns across 7 bases. Looked up from germline, CDR1 is SGHRS and CDR2 is YFSETQ. The CDR3 covers 15 residues. V was pared by 2 bases and J by 0 bases, with 2 bases of the junction left unmatched. The CDR3 DNA sequence: TGCGCCAGCAGCTTCAGGGAGGGAGCCAAAAACATTCAGTACTTC. Its translation: CASSFREGAKNIQYF.

This clonotype was found many times. This rearrangement joins TRBV20-1 to TRBJ2-7, with a tentative D call TRBD2 (5 bases). The germline V gene has CDR1 DFQATT and CDR2 SNEGSKA (reference sequence). The germline V and J ends were trimmed by 3 bases and 0 bases, with 12 bases remaining between them. The CDR3 covers 14 residues. The CDR3 DNA sequence: TGCAGTGCTAGGGGCGGACTGAGCTCCTACGAGCAGTACTTC. This encodes CSARGGLSSYEQYF.

This clonotype was seen at least ten times. The chain is built from TRBV12-3 or TRBV12-4 and TRBJ2-5; 8 bases line up with TRBD2. The CDR3 is 15 amino acids. V was clipped by 2 bases and J by 6 bases; unmatched bases: 8. DNA of the CDR3: TGTGCCAGCAGTTTACGGGGGGGCTTTGTAAAGACCCAGTACTTC. Its translation: CASSLRGGFVKTQYF.

Notes on this clonotype: A read error may account for a junction end that differs from germline. The rearrangement joins TRBV3-1 to TRBJ2-7; possibly TRBD1 for D (5 bases). This CDR3 has 12 residues. Germline V gene sequence: CDR1 LGHDT, CDR2 YNNKEL (reference sequence). The DNA of the CDR3 is TGTGCCAGCAGCCAAGGCGACAGTCGGCTTTGCTTC. Protein: CASSQGDSRLCF.

This clonotype was detected ten times or more. The V call is TRBV11-3, the J call TRBJ2-7; D is possibly TRBD2 (6 bases). The CDR3 contains 13 residues. Germline loops: CDR1 SGHNT, CDR2 YENEEA. V was pared by 3 bases and J by 4 bases, with 10 bases between. As DNA, the CDR3 is TGTGCCAGCAGCTTCGGGAGTTGGTACGAGCAGTACTTC. Its protein product is CASSFGSWYEQYF.

The sample holds many counts of this clonotype. The chain couples TRBV25-1 to TRBJ2-5; 9 bases align to TRBD1. V lost 2 bases, J lost 5 bases, and 6 bases stayed unmatched. The V gene's germline CDR1 is MGHDK and CDR2 SYGVNS. This CDR3 is 15 amino acids long. The CDR3 sequence: CASSEQGTGPETQYF. In DNA, the CDR3 is TGTGCCAGCAGTGAACAGGGGACAGGGCCCGAGACCCAGTACTTC.

This clonotype turned up a few times. This rearrangement joins TRBV6-2 or TRBV6-3 to TRBJ2-5, with D perhaps matching TRBD1 (5 bases). The germline CDR1 and CDR2 sequences are MNHEY and SVGEGT. Trimming removed 11 bases from V and 5 bases from J, with 12 bases in between. The CDR3 runs to 11 residues. The chain's CDR3 is CACTSGETQYF. The CDR3 coding sequence is TGTGCCTGCACCTCAGGGGAGACCCAGTACTTC.